The rows below give T cell receptor beta chains drawn from one sample of a study of blood T cell repertoires in COVID-19. The assay was immunoSEQ multiplex PCR, and TCRdb's table has in-frame clones only and misses some. The table has about 330,000 clones, 80% to 95% seen once. Input material: PBMCs or T cells enriched from blood (not recorded which). Receptors originate from a woman in her 30s who had recovered from COVID-19. The CDR3 runs from the conserved cysteine through the conserved F or W. D genes are given only for firm matches. Clone size is not always given. Where it is, it says once, few, many or a class for expanded clones.

d_call j_call v_call clone_size cdr3_length cdr3_aa cdr3_nt
TRBD1 TRBJ2-3 TRBV7-2 few 19 CASSFTPTRGGSSTDTQYF TGTGCCAGCAGCTTTACGCCTACGAGAGGGGGCTCTAGCACAGATACGCAGTATTTT
- TRBJ2-7 TRBV18 - 14 CASSGMRSSYEQYF TGTGCCAGCTCCGGCATGAGGAGCTCCTACGAGCAGTACTTC
TRBD1 TRBJ1-3 TRBV7-8 - 17 CASSFSAGTGYGNTIYF TGTGCCAGCAGCTTCTCGGCCGGGACAGGGTACGGAAACACCATATATTTT
TRBD1 TRBJ1-1 TRBV5-4 - 15 CASSQGQGGNTEAFF TGTGCCAGCAGCCAAGGACAGGGGGGGAACACTGAAGCTTTCTTT
- TRBJ2-2 TRBV4-2 - 17 CASSLRGFSGNTGELFF TGTGCCAGCAGCCTCAGGGGATTCTCCGGGAACACCGGGGAGCTGTTTTTT
TRBD2 TRBJ2-3 TRBV6-2/TRBV6-3 - 16 CASSYVMGLGTDTQYF TGTGCCAGCAGTTACGTGATGGGACTAGGCACAGATACGCAGTATTTT
- TRBJ2-5 TRBV5-4 - 13 CASSLGRGETQYF TGTGCCAGCAGCCTCGGGAGAGGGGAGACCCAGTACTTC
TRBD1 TRBJ2-2 TRBV25-1 - 16 CASSAPGTGSRRELFF TGTGCCAGCAGTGCCCCCGGGACAGGGAGCCGAAGGGAGCTGTTTTTT
TRBD1 TRBJ1-1 TRBV5-1 - 13 CASSLRQGTEAFF TGCGCCAGCAGCTTGCGACAGGGGACTGAAGCTTTCTTT
- TRBJ2-7 TRBV7-2 - 13 CASSLARHYEQYF TGTGCCAGCAGCTTAGCTCGACACTACGAGCAGTACTTC
- TRBJ1-4 TRBV7-9 - 12 CASSLVDEKLFF TGTGCCAGCAGCTTAGTCGATGAAAAACTGTTTTTT
- TRBJ2-2 TRBV5-4 - 16 CASSPPGTPNTGELFF TGTGCCAGCAGCCCCCCCGGGACACCGAACACCGGGGAGCTGTTTTTT
- TRBJ1-1 TRBV27 - 13 CASSFQGRTEAFF TGTGCCAGCAGTTTTCAGGGGCGGACTGAAGCTTTCTTT
- TRBJ2-7 TRBV28 - 14 CASSLDMSSYEQYF TGTGCCAGCAGCCTCGACATGAGCTCCTACGAGCAGTACTTC
TRBD1 TRBJ2-7 TRBV12-3/TRBV12-4 - 12 CASSGTGYEQYF TGTGCCAGCAGCGGGACAGGCTACGAGCAGTACTTC
- TRBJ2-5 TRBV24-1 - 13 CATSESAQETQYF TGTGCCACCAGTGAATCCGCGCAAGAGACCCAGTACTTC
TRBD2 TRBJ2-1 TRBV9 - 17 CASSVPKSSGSYNEQFF TGTGCCAGCAGCGTACCCAAGTCTAGCGGATCCTACAATGAGCAGTTCTTC
- TRBJ1-5 TRBV5-1 - 15 CASSKGVYSNQPQHF TGCGCCAGCAGTAAGGGAGTTTATAGCAATCAGCCCCAGCATTTT
TRBD2 TRBJ2-7 TRBV6-2/TRBV6-3 few 14 CASSRLAGAYEQYF TGTGCCAGCAGTCGACTAGCGGGGGCGTACGAGCAGTACTTC
- TRBJ2-1 TRBV4-3 - 16 CASSLTAVSSYNEQFF TGCGCCAGCAGCCTCACGGCGGTTAGCTCCTACAATGAGCAGTTCTTC
TRBD2 TRBJ2-7 TRBV7-2 once 15 CASSPKGGGRYEQYF TGTGCCAGCAGCCCAAAGGGCGGGGGACGGTACGAGCAGTACTTC
- TRBJ1-1 TRBV28 - 17 CASSLFLRERGFTEAFF TGTGCCAGCAGTTTATTCCTGCGGGAGAGAGGGTTCACTGAAGCTTTCTTT
TRBD1 TRBJ2-1 TRBV7-6 - 16 CASSLPYSGQANEQFF TGTGCCAGCAGCTTACCATACTCGGGACAGGCCAATGAGCAGTTCTTC
TRBD2 TRBJ2-7 TRBV28 - 15 CASTRGGLAGAEQYF TGTGCCAGCACACGGGGAGGGCTAGCGGGAGCCGAGCAGTACTTC
- TRBJ1-5 TRBV18 - 14 CASSPLAGDQPQHF TGTGCCAGCTCACCACTGGCAGGGGATCAGCCCCAGCATTTT
TRBD2 TRBJ2-7 TRBV7-9 - 18 CASSGSVLSGMVSYEQYF TGTGCCAGCAGTGGATCCGTTCTTAGCGGGATGGTCTCCTACGAGCAGTACTTC
- TRBJ2-7 TRBV28 - 13 CASSLGTAYEQYF TGTGCCAGCAGTTTAGGAACAGCCTACGAGCAGTACTTC
- TRBJ2-2 TRBV10-3 - 13 CAISEVNTGELFF TGTGCCATCAGTGAGGTAAACACCGGGGAGCTGTTTTTT
TRBD1 TRBJ1-5 TRBV5-3 - 15 CARSLGTGDVQPQHF TGTGCCAGAAGCCTCGGGACAGGGGATGTTCAGCCCCAGCATTTT
TRBD2 TRBJ2-2 TRBV7-2 - 18 CASSFRARTSGATGELFF TGTGCCAGCAGCTTTAGGGCTCGGACTAGCGGAGCCACCGGGGAGCTGTTTTTT
TRBD1 TRBJ2-1 TRBV7-2 once 12 CASSLETGAKFF TGTGCCAGCAGCTTAGAAACAGGGGCGAAGTTCTTC
TRBD2 TRBJ2-7 TRBV4-1 - 15 CASSQGGLRSYEQYF TGCGCCAGCAGCCAAGGGGGACTACGGTCCTACGAGCAGTACTTC
- TRBJ2-2 TRBV28 - 14 CASRLPGAGGELFF TGTGCCAGCAGGCTCCCTGGTGCGGGCGGGGAGCTGTTTTTT
- TRBJ1-1 TRBV27 - 13 CASSRVFGTEAFF TGTGCCAGCAGCCGGGTTTTTGGCACTGAAGCTTTCTTT
- TRBJ2-7 TRBV14 - 14 CASSQDNRAYEQYF TGTGCCAGCAGCCAAGACAACAGAGCCTACGAGCAGTACTTC
- TRBJ1-5 TRBV19 - 12 CASKTGYQPQHF TGTGCCAGTAAAACAGGGTATCAGCCCCAGCATTTT
- TRBJ2-1 TRBV6-2/TRBV6-3 few 14 CASSSSDDYNEQFF TGTGCCAGCAGTTCTAGCGACGACTACAATGAGCAGTTCTTC
- TRBJ1-5 TRBV6-2/TRBV6-3 - 13 CASSYTGPQPQHF TGTGCCAGCAGTTACACCGGTCCTCAGCCCCAGCATTTT
- TRBJ2-5 TRBV7-6 - 14 CASSLGTGQETQYF TGTGCCAGCAGCCTAGGCACAGGACAAGAGACCCAGTACTTC
- TRBJ1-6 TRBV15 - 13 CATRSSYNSPLHF TGTGCCACCAGGAGCTCCTATAATTCACCCCTCCACTTT
TRBD2 TRBJ2-1 TRBV5-1 - 14 CASSGLARDYEQFF TGCGCCAGTTCAGGACTAGCGAGGGACTATGAGCAGTTCTTC
- TRBJ1-3 TRBV5-6 - 15 CASSFGVGSGNTIYF TGTGCCAGCAGCTTCGGTGTTGGCTCTGGAAACACCATATATTTT
TRBD1 TRBJ1-2 TRBV3-1/TRBV3-2 few 16 CASSQDPGQGTRGYTF TGTGCCAGCAGCCAAGATCCCGGACAGGGGACGCGCGGCTACACCTTC
TRBD2 TRBJ2-1 TRBV6-2/TRBV6-3 - 16 CASSRTGLAGENEQFF TGTGCCAGCAGCAGAACCGGACTAGCGGGAGAGAATGAGCAGTTCTTC
TRBD2 TRBJ2-2 TRBV5-1 - 15 CASSRGGGPTGELFF TGCGCCAGCAGCCGGGGCGGGGGGCCCACCGGGGAGCTGTTTTTT
TRBD1 TRBJ2-2 TRBV6-5 - 15 CASRSGTGVEGELFF TGTGCCAGCAGAAGCGGGACAGGGGTGGAGGGGGAGCTGTTTTTT
- TRBJ1-5 TRBV27 - 15 CASSFRGARNQPQHF TGTGCCAGCAGTTTCCGGGGGGCGCGGAATCAGCCCCAGCATTTT
TRBD1 TRBJ1-3 TRBV7-2 - 15 CASSLQGAVGNTIYF TGTGCCAGCAGCTTACAGGGGGCAGTTGGAAACACCATATATTTT
- TRBJ2-1 TRBV19 - 11 CASSLRYEQFF TGTGCCAGTAGCTTACGGTATGAGCAGTTCTTC
- TRBJ1-1 TRBV25-1 - 15 CASRRERGAVTEAFF TGTGCCAGCAGGAGGGAAAGAGGTGCGGTAACTGAAGCTTTCTTT
TRBD2 TRBJ2-3 TRBV6-5 - 15 CASSNSGVSTDTQYF TGTGCCAGCAGCAATAGCGGGGTTAGCACAGATACGCAGTATTTT
- TRBJ1-1 TRBV3-1/TRBV3-2 - 12 CASSRGNTEAFF TGTGCCAGCAGCCGCGGTAACACTGAAGCTTTCTTT
- TRBJ1-5 TRBV19 - 16 CASSAQGSARNQPQHF TGTGCCAGTAGTGCACAGGGTTCAGCGCGCAATCAGCCCCAGCATTTT
TRBD1 TRBJ2-2 TRBV28 - 18 CASSTRDRGSSVAGELFF TGTGCCAGCAGTACCCGGGACAGGGGGAGTTCAGTTGCCGGGGAGCTGTTTTTT
TRBD2 TRBJ2-7 TRBV2 once 13 CASSGLAGTEQYF TGTGCCAGCAGTGGACTAGCGGGGACCGAGCAGTACTTC
TRBD2 TRBJ2-5 TRBV14 - 14 CASSQVQGTSGANF TGTGCCAGCAGCCAAGTCCAGGGGACTAGCGGGGCCAACTTC
TRBD1 TRBJ2-7 TRBV12-5 - 17 CASGFSRGGEVLTEQYF TGTGCTAGTGGTTTTTCAAGAGGGGGCGAGGTCCTAACCGAGCAGTACTTC
TRBD1 TRBJ2-1 TRBV9 - 15 CASSVGTGIRDEQFF TGTGCCAGCAGCGTCGGGACAGGGATTAGGGATGAGCAGTTCTTC
- TRBJ2-7 TRBV7-2 - 14 CASSLVQVSYEQYF TGTGCCAGCAGCTTAGTACAGGTCTCCTACGAGCAGTACTTC